This T cell receptor beta chain derives from a study of spatial heterogeneity in lung cancer. The sample's time point: sample taken at primary tumor resection. Material for sequencing was whole RNA from tumor, nontumor lung or frozen PBMC, left unsorted. The length of the CDR3 is 10 residues. In germline, CDR1 is SQVTM, CDR2 ANQGSEA. Regarding the study as a whole: Expanded alpha and beta TCR counts within tumors tracked tumor mutation counts.

This clonotype was seen more than once but under ten times. The target antigen is unknown. A distinct unique molecular identifier was carried by each TCR cDNA molecule. One entry per CDR3 protein results from TCRdb running MiXCR on the 5' RACE reads. The repertoire holds several hundred distinct CDR3 sequences, with around 70% as singletons. The source was lung tumor tissue, collected at surgery. The clonotype originates from a male donor with early-stage non-small cell lung cancer. This sequence joins TRBV29-1 and TRBJ2-6; D is ambiguous. As DNA, the CDR3 is TGCAACCTACGTAGCCACGTCCTGACTTTC. Residues: CNLRSHVLTF.